Below, one T cell receptor (beta chain) is given with its context. Profiling relied on immunoSEQ multiplex PCR, and the TCRdb table lists in-frame clones only, not all of them. The sample shows roughly 54,000 clones, 87% of them seen only once. Sample time point: pretreatment peripheral blood. This CDR3 has 15 residues. Germline V CDR1 and CDR2: KGHSH, LQKENI. V trimming: 3 bases; J trimming: 10 bases; junction bases outside the gene matches: 12. This record comes from a study of PD-L1 blockade in urothelial cancer. This receptor was identified in a woman in her sixties or seventies with urothelial cancer. Sequenced material: PBMCs, taken around atezolizumab (anti-PD-L1) treatment. The chain has TRBV18 and TRBJ2-1, with 7 positions matching TRBD2. In DNA form, the CDR3 reads TGTGCCAGCTCACCCCCGAGACTAGCTCCAAGCGAGCAGTTCTTC. Amino acid sequence: CASSPPRLAPSEQFF.